This TCR beta chain was documented in a study of beta chain features in type 1 diabetes. Naive, central memory, regulatory and stem cell-like memory cells within the CD4+ compartment were sorted using CD45RO/CCR7/CD25/CD127/CD95/CD27. CDR3 size: 16 residues. J was trimmed by 1 base and V by 0 bases; bases with no gene match: 3. Germline CDR1 is SGDLS and CDR2 is YYNGEE. The whole isolated RNA underwent reverse transcription, so sequencing captured expressed TCRB transcripts. Method: immunoSEQ multiplex PCR; TCRdb's copy keeps in-frame clones and lacks some. The sample gives about 340,000 clones, 8% of which show up once; around 0.44% is in the top ten. Concerning this clone itself: What it binds is not known.

Study results and caveats: Equally in patients and controls, shorter templates might have been favored by PCR. Small HLA sub-analyses could not settle whether HLA shapes TCRB rearrangement.

The V and J genes are TRBV9 and TRBJ2-7; TRBD2 aligns across 11 bases. This sequence originates from a woman aged 18 to 35 in good health. Sequenced: central memory CD4+ T cells from blood. CDR3 amino acids: CASSVGGTSGSYEQYF. CDR3 nucleotide sequence: TGTGCCAGCAGCGTAGGAGGGACTAGCGGATCCTACGAGCAGTACTTC.